The clone carrying this T cell receptor (beta chain) was seen a single time. Its target is not known. This sample was included in a study of T cell responses to AZD1222 COVID-19 vaccine. Overall study: Second-dose schedules of about 4 or about 12 weeks were combined.

Findings and caveats of the study: No repertoire was sampled before or during the peak T cell response, only after it. Reportedly, nearly half the spike-specific TCRs target unmutated variant regions. Recipients of two AZD1222 doses showed rising Spike-specific TCR breadth and depth.

The assay was immunoSEQ multiplex PCR, and TCRdb's table has in-frame clones only and misses some. The repertoire holds 35,000 or so clones, with 85% to 90% as singletons. The CDR3 spans 15 residues. With V trimmed by 5 bases and J by 5 bases, 10 bases remained unmatched. The germline gives CDR1 MDHEN, CDR2 SYDVKM. The sample was peripheral blood, taken on day 0 of AZD1222 vaccination. The chain has TRBV28 and TRBJ2-5, with 8 bases aligning to TRBD1. The TCR comes from an adult in good health. The CDR3 here is CASSTQGARRETQYF. The CDR3 nucleotides read TGTGCCAGCAGTACCCAGGGGGCGCGTCGGGAGACCCAGTACTTC. Combining the CDR3 with reference TRBV28 and TRBJ2-5 gives the whole variable domain DVKVTQSSRYLVKRTGEKVFLECVQDMDHENMFWYRQDPGLGLRLIYFSYDVKMKEKGDIPEGYSVSREKKERFSLILESASTNQTSMYLCASSTQGARRETQYFGPGTRLLVL.